This entry concerns a single TCR beta chain. Clones were read by immunoSEQ multiplex PCR, and TCRdb kept only the in-frame ones, dropping some. The table has a few hundred thousand clones, 89% seen once. These data come from a study of blood T cell repertoires in COVID-19. Across the study: The cDNA or gDNA used as material had been derived from T cells, B-cell-depleted T cells, or PBMCs.

The V gene's germline CDR1 is LGHDT and CDR2 YNNKEL (reference sequence). After removal of 4 bases from V and 6 bases from J, the junction contained 6 bases not matched to a gene. The CDR3 consists of 14 residues. This TCR was recovered from a woman in her thirties or forties who had recovered from COVID-19. The sample comprised peripheral blood. This chain links TRBV3-1 (or the pseudogene TRBV3-2) with TRBJ2-7; 10 positions match TRBD1. The CDR3 here is CASSLGQGGLEQYF. The CDR3 region has the DNA TGTGCCAGCAGCCTCGGACAGGGGGGGCTCGAGCAGTACTTC.